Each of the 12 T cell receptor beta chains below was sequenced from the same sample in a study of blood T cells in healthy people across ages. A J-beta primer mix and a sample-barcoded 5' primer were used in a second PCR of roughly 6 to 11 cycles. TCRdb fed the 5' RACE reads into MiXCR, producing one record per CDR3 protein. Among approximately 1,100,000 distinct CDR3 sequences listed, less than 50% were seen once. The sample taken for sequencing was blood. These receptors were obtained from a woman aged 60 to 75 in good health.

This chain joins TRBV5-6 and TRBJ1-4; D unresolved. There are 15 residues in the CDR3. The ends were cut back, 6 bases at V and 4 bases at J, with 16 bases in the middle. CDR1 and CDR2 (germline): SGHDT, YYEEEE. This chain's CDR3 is CASTPNTGGNEKLFF. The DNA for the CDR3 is TGTGCCAGCACCCCTAATACGGGAGGTAATGAAAAACTGTTTTTT.

CDR3 bases: TGTGCCAGCAGTGATTGGCGACAGGGGGGCTACGAGCAGTACTTC. Translating it yields CASSDWRQGGYEQYF. V usage is TRBV25-1 and J usage is TRBJ2-7; 9 bases agree with TRBD1. CDR1 and CDR2 from the germline V gene are MGHDK and SYGVNS. Trimming removed 3 bases from V and 3 bases from J; junction bases left unmatched: 6. The CDR3 loop spans 15 amino acids.

CDR3 residues: CASSFRTRAGSGDTQYF. In DNA, the CDR3 is TGTGCCAGCAGTTTTCGAACCCGAGCGGGATCGGGAGATACGCAGTATTTT. V usage is TRBV12-3 or TRBV12-4 and J usage is TRBJ2-3, with TRBD2 identical over 7 bases. The trim removed 3 bases at V and 5 bases at J, leaving 14 bases unmatched. The CDR3 covers 17 residues.

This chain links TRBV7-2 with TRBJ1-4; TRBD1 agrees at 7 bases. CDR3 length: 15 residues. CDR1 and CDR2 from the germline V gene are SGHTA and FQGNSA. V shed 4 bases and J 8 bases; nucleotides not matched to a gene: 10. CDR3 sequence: CASSSPRDSREKLFF. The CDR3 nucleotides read TGTGCCAGCAGCTCCCCCCGGGACAGTAGAGAAAAACTGTTTTTT.

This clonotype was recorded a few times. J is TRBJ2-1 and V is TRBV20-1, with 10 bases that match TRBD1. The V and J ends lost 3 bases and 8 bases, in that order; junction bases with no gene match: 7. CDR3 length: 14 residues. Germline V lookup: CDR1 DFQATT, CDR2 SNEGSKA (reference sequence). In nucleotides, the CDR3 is TGCAGTGCTAGTGGTGACAGGGGGCGTTATGAGCAGTTCTTC. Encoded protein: CSASGDRGRYEQFF.

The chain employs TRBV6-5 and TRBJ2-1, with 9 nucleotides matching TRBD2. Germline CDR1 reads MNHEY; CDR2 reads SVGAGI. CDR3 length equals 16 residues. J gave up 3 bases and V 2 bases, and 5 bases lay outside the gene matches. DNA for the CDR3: TGTGCCAGCAGTTACCGGACTAGCGTAAACTACAATGAGCAGTTCTTC. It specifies CASSYRTSVNYNEQFF.

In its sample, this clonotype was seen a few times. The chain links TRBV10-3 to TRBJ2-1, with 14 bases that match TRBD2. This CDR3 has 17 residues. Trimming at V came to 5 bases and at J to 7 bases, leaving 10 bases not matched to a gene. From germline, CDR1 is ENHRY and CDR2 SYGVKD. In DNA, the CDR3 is TGTGCCATCAGTATTAAGGGACTAGCGGGAGTTAAAAATGAGCAGTTCTTC. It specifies CAISIKGLAGVKNEQFF.

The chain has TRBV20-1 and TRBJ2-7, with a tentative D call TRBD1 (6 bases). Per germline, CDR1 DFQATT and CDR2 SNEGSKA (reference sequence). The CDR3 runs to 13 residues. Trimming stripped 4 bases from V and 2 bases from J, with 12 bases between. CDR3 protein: CSAIVQGTYEQYF. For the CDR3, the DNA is TGCAGTGCTATTGTTCAGGGGACCTACGAGCAGTACTTC.

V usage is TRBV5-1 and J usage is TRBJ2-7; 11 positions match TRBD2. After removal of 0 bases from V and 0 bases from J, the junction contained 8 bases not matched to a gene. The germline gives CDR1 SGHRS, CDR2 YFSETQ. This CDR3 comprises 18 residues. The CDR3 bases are TGCGCCAGCAGCTTGGCGCAGACTAGCGGGATCATCTCCTACGAGCAGTACTTC. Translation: CASSLAQTSGIISYEQYF.

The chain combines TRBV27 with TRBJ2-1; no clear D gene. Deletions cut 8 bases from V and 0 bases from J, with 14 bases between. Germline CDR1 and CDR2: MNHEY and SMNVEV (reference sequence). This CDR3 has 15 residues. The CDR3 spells CASALEGNSYNEQFF. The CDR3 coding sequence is TGTGCCAGCGCCCTGGAAGGTAACTCCTACAATGAGCAGTTCTTC.

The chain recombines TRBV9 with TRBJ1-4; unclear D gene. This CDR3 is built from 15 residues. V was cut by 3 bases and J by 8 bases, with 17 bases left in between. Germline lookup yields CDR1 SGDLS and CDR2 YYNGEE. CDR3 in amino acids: CASSASGLGREKLFF. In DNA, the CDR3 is TGTGCCAGCAGCGCCTCGGGCCTCGGGAGAGAAAAACTGTTTTTT.

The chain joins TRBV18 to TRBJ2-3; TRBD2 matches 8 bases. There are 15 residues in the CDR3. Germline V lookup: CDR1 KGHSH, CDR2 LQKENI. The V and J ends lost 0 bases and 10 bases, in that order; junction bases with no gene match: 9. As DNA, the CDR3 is TGTGCCAGCTCACCACCCAGCGGGAGTACGTTAGCGCAGTATTTT. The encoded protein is CASSPPSGSTLAQYF.